These 12 T cell receptor beta chains were all obtained from the same sample, sequenced in a study of shared clonotypes between healthy human individuals. Data came from immunoSEQ multiplex PCR; TCRdb stores just in-frame clones and leaves some out. The sample contains about 2 million clones, about 95% of which appear only once. Naive CD8 cells comprised CD45RO-negative, CCR7-positively selected cells, excluding terminally differentiated effector memory CD45RA+ cells. Sample: naive CD8+ T cells sorted from blood. These receptors came from a young man in good health.

The chain links TRBV27 to TRBJ2-3, with TRBD1 matching 10 bases. This CDR3 region has 13 residues. J gave up 5 bases and V 7 bases, and 3 bases lay outside the gene matches. Germline V CDR1 and CDR2: MNHEY, SMNVEV (reference sequence). The CDR3 DNA sequence: TGTGCCAGCACGGGACAGGGGAAAGATACGCAGTATTTT. Protein product: CASTGQGKDTQYF.

This sequence joins TRBV30 and TRBJ2-5; 11 positions match TRBD1. The germline V gene encodes CDR1 GTSNPN and CDR2 SVGIG (reference sequence). The CDR3 is 18 amino acids. V lost 0 bases to trimming and J lost 4 bases; unmatched junction nucleotides: 13. This CDR3 is CAWSVKSPGQGGPETQYF. As DNA, the CDR3 is TGTGCCTGGAGTGTAAAATCTCCGGGACAGGGGGGTCCAGAGACCCAGTACTTC.

The chain recombines TRBV6-5 with TRBJ2-1; no firm D call. Germline-derived CDR1 and CDR2 are MNHEY and SVGAGI. This CDR3 is 12 amino acids long. Trimming took 10 bases from V and 5 from J, leaving 12 bases between them. The CDR3 loop is CATNPPHNEQFF. CDR3 in DNA: TGTGCCACCAACCCACCTCACAATGAGCAGTTCTTC.

The chain recombines TRBV29-1 with TRBJ2-2; TRBD2 might be the D (5 bases). CDR1 and CDR2 from the germline V gene are SQVTM and ANQGSEA. This CDR3 has 14 residues. Trimming took 3 bases from V and 0 from J, leaving 8 bases between them. The CDR3 here is CSVDPGANTGELFF. CDR3 coding DNA: TGCAGCGTTGATCCCGGGGCGAACACCGGGGAGCTGTTTTTT.

The gene calls are TRBV7-9 and TRBJ2-1, with D unclear. The germline gives CDR1 SEHNR, CDR2 FQNEAQ (reference sequence). The CDR3 sequence is 12 residues long. V was cut by 1 base and J by 10 bases, with 8 bases left in between. CDR3 residues: CASSLETIEQFF. CDR3 nucleotides: TGTGCCAGCAGCTTAGAGACAATCGAGCAGTTCTTC.

The V call is TRBV27, the J call TRBJ1-1; weak D call: TRBD1 (5 bases). This CDR3 has 16 amino acids. With 1 base removed from V and 7 bases from J, the gap between germline ends came to 19 bases. Germline V gene sequence: CDR1 MNHEY, CDR2 SMNVEV (reference sequence). The CDR3 here is CASSLLGVGGGLEAFF. DNA for the CDR3: TGTGCCAGCAGTTTATTGGGGGTCGGGGGGGGTCTTGAAGCTTTCTTT.

The DNA of the CDR3 is TGTGCCAGCAGTGCGTACGGGACGTTGAATACGCAGTATTTT. Protein sequence: CASSAYGTLNTQYF. The chain uses TRBV28 and TRBJ2-3; D is possibly TRBD1 or TRBD2 (5 bases each). The CDR3 covers 14 residues. V was trimmed by 5 bases and J by 7 bases, leaving 16 bases between them. Germline assignment: CDR1 MDHEN and CDR2 SYDVKM. The whole variable domain, remainder taken from reference TRBV28 and TRBJ2-3, is DVKVTQSSRYLVKRTGEKVFLECVQDMDHENMFWYRQDPGLGLRLIYFSYDVKMKEKGDIPEGYSVSREKKERFSLILESASTNQTSMYLCASSAYGTLNTQYFGPGTRLTVL.

V is TRBV14 and J is TRBJ2-5, with 11 positions matching TRBD2. The CDR3 totals 15 residues. Germline lookup yields CDR1 SGHDN and CDR2 FVKESK. J was trimmed by 5 bases and V by 2 bases; bases with no gene match: 4. The CDR3 loop is CASSQPRTSGETQYF. In nucleotides, the CDR3 is TGTGCCAGCAGCCAACCAAGGACTAGCGGGGAGACCCAGTACTTC. The whole variable domain, filled in from reference TRBV14 and TRBJ2-5, reads EAGVTQFPSHSVIEKGQTVTLRCDPISGHDNLYWYRRVMGKEIKFLLHFVKESKQDESGMPNNRFLAERTGGTYSTLKVQPAELEDSGVYFCASSQPRTSGETQYFGPGTRLLVL.

The rearrangement links TRBV27 to TRBJ1-1; TRBD1 matches at 7 bases. In germline, CDR1 is MNHEY, CDR2 SMNVEV (reference sequence). V lost 3 bases to trimming and J lost 0 bases; unmatched junction nucleotides: 4. The CDR3 loop spans 15 amino acids. DNA for the CDR3: TGTGCCAGCAGTTTGCAGGGGGGGATGAACACTGAAGCTTTCTTT. Encoded protein: CASSLQGGMNTEAFF.

The J gene is TRBJ1-5, the V gene TRBV4-1; unclear D gene. In germline, CDR1 is MGHRA, CDR2 YSYEKL. The CDR3 totals 15 residues. Trimming shortened V by 3 bases and J by 0 bases, and 9 bases separated the two germline ends. CDR3 in amino acids: CASSQVLDSNQPQHF. The CDR3 nucleotides are TGCGCCAGCAGCCAGGTCTTAGATAGCAATCAGCCCCAGCATTTT.

V usage is TRBV30 and J usage is TRBJ2-3, with unresolved D. V dropped 0 bases and J dropped 2 bases, with 12 bases sitting between them. CDR1 is GTSNPN, CDR2 SVGIG, per germline (reference sequence). CDR3 length: 15 amino acids. The CDR3 nucleotides are TGTGCCTGGAGTGTGGTCTCCCAGCTCACAGATACGCAGTATTTT. Protein: CAWSVVSQLTDTQYF. Complete variable domain (other parts from reference TRBV30 and TRBJ2-3): SQTIHQWPATLVQPVGSPLSLECTVEGTSNPNLYWYRQAAGRGLQLLFYSVGIGQISSEVPQNLSASRPQDRQFILSSKKLLLSDSGFYLCAWSVVSQLTDTQYFGPGTRLTVL.

The chain joins TRBV28 to TRBJ1-1; 9 positions agree with TRBD1. Trimming cost V 1 base and J 8 bases; bases outside gene matches: 5. CDR3 length: 14 amino acids. Germline loops: CDR1 MDHEN, CDR2 SYDVKM. CDR3 nucleotide sequence: TGTGCCAGCAGTTTATTCAAGGGACAGGGAGAAGCTTTCTTT. Protein product: CASSLFKGQGEAFF.